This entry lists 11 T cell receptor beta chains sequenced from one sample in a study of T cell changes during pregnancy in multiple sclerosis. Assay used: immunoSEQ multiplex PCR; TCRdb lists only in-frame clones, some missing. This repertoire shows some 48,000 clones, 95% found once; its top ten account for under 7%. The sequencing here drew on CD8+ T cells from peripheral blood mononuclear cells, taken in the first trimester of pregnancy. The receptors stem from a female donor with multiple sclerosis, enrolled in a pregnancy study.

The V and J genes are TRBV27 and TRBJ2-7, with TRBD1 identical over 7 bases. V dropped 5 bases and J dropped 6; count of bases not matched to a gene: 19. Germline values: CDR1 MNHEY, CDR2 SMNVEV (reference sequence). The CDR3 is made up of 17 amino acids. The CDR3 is CASSPLTTGALIGEQYF. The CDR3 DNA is TGTGCCAGCAGTCCGCTCACCACAGGGGCGTTAATAGGCGAGCAGTACTTC.

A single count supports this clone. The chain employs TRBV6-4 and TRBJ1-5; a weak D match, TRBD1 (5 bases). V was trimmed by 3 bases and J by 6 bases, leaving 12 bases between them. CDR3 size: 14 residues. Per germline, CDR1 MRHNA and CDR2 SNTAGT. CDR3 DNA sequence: TGTGCCAGCAGTGAGACGGTAGGGGTTCAGCCCCAGCATTTT. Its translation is CASSETVGVQPQHF.

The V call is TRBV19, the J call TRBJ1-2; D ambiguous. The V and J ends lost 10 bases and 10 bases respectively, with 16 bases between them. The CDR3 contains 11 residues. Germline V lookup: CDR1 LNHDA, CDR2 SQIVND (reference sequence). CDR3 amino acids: CATFRGGAYTF. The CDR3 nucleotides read TGTGCCACCTTTCGCGGTGGAGCCTACACCTTC.

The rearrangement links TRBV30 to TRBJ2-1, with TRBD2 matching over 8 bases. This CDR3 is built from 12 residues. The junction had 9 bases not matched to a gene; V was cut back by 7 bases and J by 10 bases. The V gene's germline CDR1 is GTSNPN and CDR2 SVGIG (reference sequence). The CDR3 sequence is CASLTSATEQFF. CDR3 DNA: TGTGCCTCCCTGACTAGCGCGACCGAGCAGTTCTTC.

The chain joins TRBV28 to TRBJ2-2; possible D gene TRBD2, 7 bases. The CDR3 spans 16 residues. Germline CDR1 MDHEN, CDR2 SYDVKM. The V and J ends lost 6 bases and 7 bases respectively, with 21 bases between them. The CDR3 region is CASSSGGGAAYGELFF. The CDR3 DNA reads TGTGCCAGCAGCTCCGGTGGGGGGGCTGCCTACGGGGAGCTGTTTTTT.

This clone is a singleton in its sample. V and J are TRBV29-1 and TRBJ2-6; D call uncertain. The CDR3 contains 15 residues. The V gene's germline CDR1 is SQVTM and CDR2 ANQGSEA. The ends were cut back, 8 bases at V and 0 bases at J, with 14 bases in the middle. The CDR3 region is CSPLGASSGANVLTF. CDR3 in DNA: TGCAGCCCCTTGGGCGCAAGCTCTGGGGCCAACGTCCTGACTTTC.

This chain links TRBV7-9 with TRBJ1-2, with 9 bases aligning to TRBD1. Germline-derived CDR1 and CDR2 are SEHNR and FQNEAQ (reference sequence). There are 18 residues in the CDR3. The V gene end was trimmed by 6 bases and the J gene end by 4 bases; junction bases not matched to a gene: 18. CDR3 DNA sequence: TGTGCCAGCAGTTCACCCCTCTCCCCCGGGACAGGGCTCTATGGCTACACCTTC. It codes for CASSSPLSPGTGLYGYTF. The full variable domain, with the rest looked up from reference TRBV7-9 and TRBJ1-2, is DTGVSQNPRHKITKRGQNVTFRCDPISEHNRLYWYRQTLGQGPEFLTYFQNEAQLEKSRLLSDRFSAERPKGSFSTLEIQRTEQGDSAMYLCASSSPLSPGTGLYGYTFGSGTRLTVV.

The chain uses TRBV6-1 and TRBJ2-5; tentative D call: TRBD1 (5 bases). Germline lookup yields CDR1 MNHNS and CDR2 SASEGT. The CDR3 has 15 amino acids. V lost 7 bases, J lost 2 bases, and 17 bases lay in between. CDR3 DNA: TGTGCCAGCACGGCTGGGGCAGGGCGACAAGAGACCCAGTACTTC. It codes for CASTAGAGRQETQYF.

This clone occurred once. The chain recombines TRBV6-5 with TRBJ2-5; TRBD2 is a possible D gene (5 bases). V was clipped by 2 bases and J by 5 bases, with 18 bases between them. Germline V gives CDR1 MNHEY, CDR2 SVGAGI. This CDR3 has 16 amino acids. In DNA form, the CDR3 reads TGTGCCAGCAGTTACCCAGCGACCGGGATGGGGGAGACCCAGTACTTC. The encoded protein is CASSYPATGMGETQYF.

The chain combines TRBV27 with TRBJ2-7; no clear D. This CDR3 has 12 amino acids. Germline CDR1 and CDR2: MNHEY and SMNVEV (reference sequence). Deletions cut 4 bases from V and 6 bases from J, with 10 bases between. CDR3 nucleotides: TGTGCCAGCAGTTATCTCCTCGGCGAGCAGTACTTC. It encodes CASSYLLGEQYF.

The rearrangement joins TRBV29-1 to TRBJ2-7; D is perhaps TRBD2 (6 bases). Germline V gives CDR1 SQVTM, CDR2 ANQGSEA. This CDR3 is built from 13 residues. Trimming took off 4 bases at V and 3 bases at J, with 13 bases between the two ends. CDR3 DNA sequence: TGCAGCGTTGGACTAGTTGAGGTCTACGAGCAGTACTTC. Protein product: CSVGLVEVYEQYF.